Each of the 25 T cell receptor beta chains below was sequenced from the same sample in a study of blood T cells in healthy people across ages. It was with a sample-barcoded 5' primer and a J-beta primer mix that a second PCR of roughly 7 to 12 cycles was run. TCRdb called the 5' RACE reads again in MiXCR, with one record for every CDR3 protein. Found here are approximately 900,000 distinct CDR3 sequences, around 48% of them singletons; the top ten hold around 15%. The material sequenced was blood. All receptors derive from a young man in good health.

The chain carries TRBV7-2 and TRBJ1-2; TRBD1 matches at 8 bases. Losses at the gene ends were 4 bases for V and 7 bases for J; bases not matched to a gene: 5. Germline V gene sequence: CDR1 SGHTA, CDR2 FQGNSA. The CDR3 spans 13 residues. For the CDR3, the DNA is TGTGCCAGCAGCTCGACAGGGGCGGGTGGCTACACCTTC. This sequence encodes CASSSTGAGGYTF. Using reference TRBV7-2 and TRBJ1-2 for the parts outside the CDR3, the full variable domain is GAGVSQSPSNKVTEKGKDVELRCDPISGHTALYWYRQSLGQGLEFLIYFQGNSAPDKSGLPSDRFSAERTGGSVSTLTIQRTQQEDSAVYLCASSSTGAGGYTFGSGTRLTVV.

The V call is TRBV20-1, the J call TRBJ1-5; tentative D call: TRBD1 (5 bases). V was clipped by 1 base and J by 1 base, with 14 bases between them. This CDR3 has 16 residues. Germline CDR1 and CDR2: DFQATT and SNEGSKA (reference sequence). DNA of the CDR3: TGCAGTGCTAGAGTTTTAGGGGAACTGAGCAATCAGCCCCAGCATTTT. Protein: CSARVLGELSNQPQHF.

This clonotype was observed a handful of times. The V call is TRBV4-3, the J call TRBJ1-1; the D gene is possibly TRBD1 (5 bases). V was trimmed by 3 bases and J by 0 bases, leaving 11 bases between them. Germline V gene sequence: CDR1 LGHNA, CDR2 YSLEER. CDR3 length equals 15 residues. As DNA, the CDR3 is TGCGCCAGCAGCCATGAAGACAGCATGAACACTGAAGCTTTCTTT. It codes for CASSHEDSMNTEAFF.

This clonotype came up a few times. Here the CDR3 reads CSARDPRGSPETQYF. The CDR3 region has the DNA TGCAGTGCTAGAGATCCCAGGGGCAGCCCAGAGACCCAGTACTTC. The V gene is TRBV20-1, the J gene TRBJ2-5; a weak D match, TRBD1 (6 bases). This CDR3 contains 15 residues. The ends were cut back, 0 bases at V and 4 bases at J, with 15 bases in the middle. Germline CDR1 DFQATT, CDR2 SNEGSKA (reference sequence).

This chain uses TRBV20-1 with TRBJ1-6; D is undetermined. The V gene's germline CDR1 is DFQATT and CDR2 SNEGSKA (reference sequence). The length of the CDR3 is 15 residues. Trimming stripped 3 bases from V and 17 bases from J, with 26 bases between. The CDR3 sequence is CSASEVWQPFPRVHF. CDR3 coding DNA: TGCAGTGCTAGTGAGGTGTGGCAACCTTTTCCCCGGGTCCACTTT.

This clonotype is a singleton in its sample. J is TRBJ1-1 and V is TRBV7-2, with 7 bases matching TRBD1. With V trimmed by 5 bases and J by 0 bases, 6 bases remained unmatched. This CDR3 contains 15 residues. Germline CDR1 reads SGHTA; CDR2 reads FQGNSA. As DNA, the CDR3 is TGTGCCAGCAGCCCAGGGGGACGGTTGAACACTGAAGCTTTCTTT. It is translated as CASSPGGRLNTEAFF.

The genes are TRBV27 and TRBJ2-1, with 12 bases identical to TRBD2. The CDR3 contains 17 residues. Germline V lookup: CDR1 MNHEY, CDR2 SMNVEV (reference sequence). Trimming took 5 bases from V and 5 from J; bases not matched to a gene: 10. The CDR3 DNA reads as TGTGCCAGCAGTCATCTCCTAGCGGGGGGGCCCAACAATGAGCAGTTCTTC. Protein sequence: CASSHLLAGGPNNEQFF.

The V call is TRBV27, the J call TRBJ1-2; D is ambiguous. Trimming removed 2 bases at V and 8 bases at J, with 12 bases between. CDR1 is MNHEY, CDR2 SMNVEV, per germline (reference sequence). The CDR3 covers 13 residues. The CDR3 nucleotides are TGTGCCAGCAGTTTAGGGCGGTGGGAGGGCTACACCTTC. The encoded protein is CASSLGRWEGYTF.

This chain joins TRBV7-2 and TRBJ1-4; D gene uncertain. Trimming stripped 3 bases from V and 8 bases from J, with 13 bases between. The length of the CDR3 is 14 residues. The germline CDR1 and CDR2 sequences are SGHTA and FQGNSA. CDR3 nucleotides: TGTGCCAGCAGCTTCCCCGAGCAGGACGAAAAACTGTTTTTT. Its translation is CASSFPEQDEKLFF.

J is TRBJ1-5 and V is TRBV13; 9 nucleotides align to TRBD1. This CDR3 region has 14 residues. CDR1 is PRHDT, CDR2 FYEKMQ, per germline (reference sequence). Trimming cost V 4 bases and J 8 bases; bases outside gene matches: 6. The CDR3, as DNA: TGTGCCAGCAGCTCCGGGACAGGGTGGGAGCCCCAGCATTTT. Translation gives CASSSGTGWEPQHF.

A few counts support this clonotype. The chain recombines TRBV24-1 with TRBJ2-3; 11 nucleotides match TRBD2. Germline assignment: CDR1 KGHDR and CDR2 SFDVKD. V dropped 4 bases and J dropped 6; count of bases not matched to a gene: 8. This CDR3 has 16 residues. The CDR3 is CATSDPGTSGIDTQYF. The CDR3 region has the DNA TGTGCCACCAGTGACCCCGGGACTAGCGGTATCGATACGCAGTATTTT.

This clonotype appeared a single time. The DNA for the CDR3 is TGTGCCAGCAGCCGTGGGGTGGCGGACTCCTACGAGCAGTACTTC. Encoded protein: CASSRGVADSYEQYF. The chain couples TRBV4-2 to TRBJ2-7; D is unresolved. Germline V CDR1 and CDR2: LGHNA, YNFKEQ. This CDR3 has 15 amino acids. V gave up 4 bases and J gave up 0 bases, with 13 bases separating them.

This chain joins TRBV12-3 or TRBV12-4 and TRBJ2-7, with D tentatively TRBD1 (5 bases). The CDR3 extends over 14 amino acids. The V gene lost 7 bases and the J gene lost 2 bases, with 15 bases spanning the gap. CDR3 nucleotides: TGTGCCAGCAAGTTACAGGATCGGGCCTACGAGCAGTACTTC. Translating it yields CASKLQDRAYEQYF.

This chain uses TRBV20-1 with TRBJ2-1, with 8 bases aligning to TRBD2. CDR3 length: 14 amino acids. Per germline, CDR1 DFQATT and CDR2 SNEGSKA (reference sequence). The junction had 3 bases not matched to a gene; V was cut back by 3 bases and J by 2 bases. CDR3 protein: CSASVGGAYNEQFF. The CDR3 DNA reads TGCAGTGCTAGCGTCGGGGGGGCCTACAATGAGCAGTTCTTC.

The chain recombines TRBV2 with TRBJ1-2; 9 nucleotides match TRBD1. Germline V lookup: CDR1 SNHLY, CDR2 FYNNEI. V was clipped by 1 base and J by 7 bases; unmatched bases: 4. The CDR3 contains 14 residues. In DNA form, the CDR3 reads TGTGCCAGCAGTGAAGGGGGGACAGGGACTGGCTACACCTTC. It codes for CASSEGGTGTGYTF.

This clonotype showed up many times. The rearrangement joins TRBV4-1 to TRBJ1-1, with unresolved D. Trimming stripped 5 bases from V and 0 bases from J, with 16 bases between. The length of the CDR3 is 16 residues. The germline gives CDR1 MGHRA, CDR2 YSYEKL. The CDR3 coding sequence is TGCGCCAGCAGCAATGTCGGACTTACCATGAACACTGAAGCTTTCTTT. Protein sequence: CASSNVGLTMNTEAFF.

The sample holds a few counts of this clonotype. The J gene is TRBJ2-3, the V gene TRBV7-6; D remains ambiguous. V lost 5 bases and J 5 bases, leaving 8 bases between the germline ends. The germline gives CDR1 SGHVS, CDR2 FNYEAQ. CDR3 length: 12 amino acids. This CDR3 reads CASSPGIDTQYF. The CDR3 DNA is TGTGCCAGCAGCCCGGGTATAGATACGCAGTATTTT.

This chain links TRBV5-1 with TRBJ1-2; D might be TRBD1 (5 bases). V dropped 4 bases and J dropped 7 bases, with 14 bases sitting between them. The length of the CDR3 is 13 residues. CDR1 SGHRS and CDR2 YFSETQ come from the germline V gene. The CDR3 DNA sequence: TGCGCCAGCAGCAGGGACGCAGGAGCTGGCTACACCTTC. It translates to CASSRDAGAGYTF. The full variable domain, in which reference TRBV5-1 and TRBJ1-2 provide the parts outside the CDR3, is KAGVTQTPRYLIKTRGQQVTLSCSPISGHRSVSWYQQTPGQGLQFLFEYFSETQRNKGNFPGRFSGRQFSNSRSEMNVSTLELGDSALYLCASSRDAGAGYTFGSGTRLTVV.

The chain recombines TRBV5-6 with TRBJ2-4, with D possibly called TRBD1 or TRBD2 (5 bases each). Germline V gives CDR1 SGHDT, CDR2 YYEEEE. V dropped 3 bases and J dropped 5 bases, with 21 bases sitting between them. The CDR3 is 17 residues long. As DNA, the CDR3 is TGTGCCAGCAGCTCCCTTGGGACGACTGGAACCCAAAACATTCAGTACTTC. Its translation is CASSSLGTTGTQNIQYF.

This clonotype appeared a few times. The V gene is TRBV4-1, the J gene TRBJ1-2, with a tentative D call TRBD1 (5 bases). Germline-derived CDR1 and CDR2 are MGHRA and YSYEKL. This CDR3 has 14 residues. V dropped 1 base and J dropped 6 bases, with 12 bases sitting between them. The DNA of the CDR3 is TGCGCCAGCAGCCAAGGAGCAGGGCCCAATGGCTACACCTTC. This sequence encodes CASSQGAGPNGYTF.

The sample holds one count of this clonotype. V gene TRBV13 combines with J gene TRBJ1-4, with D hard to call. Trimming took off 3 bases at V and 0 bases at J, with 11 bases between the two ends. CDR1 and CDR2 (germline): PRHDT, FYEKMQ (reference sequence). The length of the CDR3 is 16 residues. CDR3 sequence (DNA): TGTGCCAGCAGCTTCTACAATGACACAACTAATGAAAAACTGTTTTTT. Protein sequence: CASSFYNDTTNEKLFF.

The chain employs TRBV29-1 and TRBJ2-3; D remains unclear. CDR3 length: 15 amino acids. CDR1 and CDR2 from the germline V gene are SQVTM and ANQGSEA. V shed 7 bases and J shed 0 bases, with 17 bases lying between them. CDR3 sequence reads: CSAEIAQDSTDTQYF. The CDR3, as DNA: TGCAGCGCAGAGATCGCTCAGGATAGCACAGATACGCAGTATTTT.

V usage is TRBV25-1 and J usage is TRBJ2-7, with D possibly matching TRBD2 (5 bases). This CDR3 spans 15 amino acids. V lost 2 bases and J lost 6, with 17 bases in between. Germline V gene sequence: CDR1 MGHDK, CDR2 SYGVNS. CDR3 protein: CASSEGSGYKSEQYF. The DNA for the CDR3 is TGTGCCAGCAGTGAAGGATCGGGGTATAAAAGCGAGCAGTACTTC.

CDR3 loop: CASSEYDRDHEQYF. The CDR3 nucleotides are TGTGCCAGCAGTGAATATGACAGGGACCACGAGCAGTACTTC. The V gene is TRBV25-1, the J gene TRBJ2-7; 7 bases line up with TRBD1. CDR1 is MGHDK, CDR2 SYGVNS, per germline. The CDR3 is 14 amino acids. J lost 5 bases, V lost 0 bases, and 4 bases had no gene match.

V and J are TRBV30 and TRBJ2-7; D is undetermined. The CDR3 covers 12 residues. Germline V gene lookup returns CDR1 GTSNPN and CDR2 SVGIG (reference sequence). Trimming cost V 8 bases and J 2 bases, with 13 bases left between them. CDR3 protein: CAGEGTPYEQYF. In DNA, the CDR3 is TGTGCCGGGGAAGGCACCCCCTACGAGCAGTACTTC. The variable domain in full, completed from reference TRBV30 and TRBJ2-7, reads SQTIHQWPATLVQPVGSPLSLECTVEGTSNPNLYWYRQAAGRGLQLLFYSVGIGQISSEVPQNLSASRPQDRQFILSSKKLLLSDSGFYLCAGEGTPYEQYFGPGTRLTVT.